Listed below are T cell receptor beta chains from one sample, sequenced in a study of a mutant IDH1 vaccine in newly diagnosed glioma. Sequencing was performed with immunoSEQ multiplex PCR; in TCRdb, only in-frame clones are kept and a portion is missing. This table has 50,000 to 75,000 clones, 75% to 95% appearing once. This specimen was PBMCs, taken from a glioma patient treated with radiotherapy, temozolomide or both. These receptors came from a middle-aged man with glioma. CDR3s include the opening cysteine and the closing phenylalanine or tryptophan. D genes are given only for firm matches. Not every row has a clone size; where given, it reads once, few, many or a size class.

v_gene	j_gene	abundance	d_gene	CDR3aa	CDR3nt
TRBV6-1	TRBJ1-1	-	-	CASRFKGGNTEAFF	TGTGCCAGCAGGTTCAAGGGGGGTAACACTGAAGCTTTCTTT
TRBV6-5	TRBJ1-4	-	-	CASSLHRPTNEKLFF	TGTGCCAGCAGTTTGCATAGGCCAACTAATGAAAAACTGTTTTTT
TRBV30	TRBJ2-3	-	TRBD2	CAWIPSGRTDTQYF	TGTGCCTGGATCCCTAGCGGGAGAACAGATACGCAGTATTTT
TRBV7-2	TRBJ2-2	few	-	CASSLALGELFF	TGTGCCAGCAGCTTAGCGCTCGGGGAGCTGTTTTTT
TRBV18	TRBJ2-5	-	-	CASSPSSGESMETQYF	TGTGCCAGCTCACCGAGTTCGGGGGAGAGTATGGAGACCCAGTACTTC
TRBV27	TRBJ2-3	-	TRBD1	CASSPTGATDTQYF	TGTGCCAGCAGTCCTACAGGGGCCACAGATACGCAGTATTTT
TRBV7-8	TRBJ1-5	-	TRBD1	CASSLLTGLHQPQHF	TGTGCCAGCAGCTTACTGACAGGGCTTCATCAGCCCCAGCATTTT
TRBV27	TRBJ2-5	-	TRBD2	CASSSGLGLQETQYF	TGTGCCAGCAGTTCGGGACTAGGGCTGCAGGAGACCCAGTACTTC
TRBV9	TRBJ2-3	once	TRBD2	CASSISGREDTQYF	TGTGCCAGCAGCATAAGCGGGAGGGAAGATACGCAGTATTTT
TRBV7-2	TRBJ1-2	once	-	CASSLNSPSGGGGYTF	TGTGCCAGCAGCTTAAATTCGCCCTCGGGGGGCGGCGGCTACACCTTC
TRBV4-1	TRBJ2-1	once	TRBD2	CASSQDPPLAGGYNEQFF	TGCGCCAGCAGCCAAGATCCCCCGCTAGCGGGAGGGTACAATGAGCAGTTCTTC
TRBV9	TRBJ2-7	-	TRBD1	CASSAVDRGFYEQYF	TGTGCCAGCAGCGCGGTGGACAGGGGGTTTTACGAGCAGTACTTC
TRBV2	TRBJ2-7	-	-	CASSEGAGSGEQYF	TGTGCCAGCAGTGAAGGCGCAGGTTCGGGCGAGCAGTACTTC
TRBV13	TRBJ1-1	-	-	CASSLGAGNTEAFF	TGTGCCAGCAGCTTAGGCGCCGGAAACACTGAAGCTTTCTTT
TRBV7-2	TRBJ1-6	once	TRBD1	CASSRLQGAGDSPLHF	TGTGCCAGCAGCAGACTTCAGGGGGCAGGAGACTCACCCCTCCACTTT
TRBV25-1	TRBJ2-5	-	TRBD2	CASSSRTSGAKTQYF	TGTGCCAGCAGTTCGCGGACTAGCGGGGCAAAGACCCAGTACTTC
TRBV19	TRBJ2-3	once	-	CASSTVYSSTDTQYF	TGTGCCAGTAGTACGGTATACTCTAGCACAGATACGCAGTATTTT
TRBV29-1	TRBJ1-5	-	-	CSVEGPNQPQHF	TGCAGCGTTGAAGGCCCAAATCAGCCCCAGCATTTT
TRBV7-9	TRBJ1-4	-	-	CASSPEGRTNEKLFF	TGTGCCAGCAGCCCTGAGGGGCGTACTAATGAAAAACTGTTTTTT
TRBV7-2	TRBJ2-5	-	TRBD2	CASSLGLAPTAQETQYF	TGTGCCAGCAGCTTAGGACTAGCCCCAACCGCCCAAGAGACCCAGTACTTC
TRBV15	TRBJ2-1	-	-	CATSRGDRTSSYNEQFF	TGTGCCACCAGCAGAGGCGACAGGACCAGCTCCTACAATGAGCAGTTCTTC
TRBV5-1	TRBJ2-3	few	TRBD2	CASIPAGGSTDTQYF	TGCGCCAGCATACCAGCGGGGGGGAGCACAGATACGCAGTATTTT
TRBV10-2	TRBJ2-7	-	TRBD1	CASSSQDRAYEQYF	TGCGCCAGCAGTTCCCAGGACAGGGCCTACGAGCAGTACTTC
TRBV4-3	TRBJ2-5	few	-	CASSQAVRVRETQYF	TGCGCCAGCAGCCAAGCGGTACGGGTCCGGGAGACCCAGTACTTC
TRBV5-1	TRBJ1-2	once	TRBD1	CASTSLTQGDYGYTF	TGCGCCAGCACCTCGCTAACACAGGGGGACTATGGCTACACCTTC
TRBV19	TRBJ1-5	-	TRBD1	CASSRDRGFNQPQHF	TGTGCCAGTAGTCGGGACAGGGGCTTCAATCAGCCCCAGCATTTT
TRBV6-5	TRBJ1-4	-	TRBD1	CASRAGGGEKLFF	TGTGCCAGCAGGGCAGGGGGGGGTGAAAAACTGTTTTTT
TRBV7-2	TRBJ2-3	-	-	CASSLRFGETDTQYF	TGTGCCAGCAGCTTAAGGTTCGGGGAGACAGATACGCAGTATTTT
TRBV6-1	TRBJ2-3	-	-	CASSDTQYF	TGTGCCAGTTCGGATACGCAGTATTTT
TRBV9	TRBJ2-1	-	-	CASSLIVGSYNEQFF	TGTGCCAGCAGCTTAATAGTGGGCTCCTACAATGAGCAGTTCTTC
TRBV4-1	TRBJ2-2	-	-	CASSPGFGTGELFF	TGCGCCAGCAGCCCCGGCTTTGGAACCGGGGAGCTGTTTTTT
TRBV4-1	TRBJ2-7	few	-	CASSQDLRGYEQYF	TGCGCCAGCAGCCAAGATCTTAGGGGTTACGAGCAGTACTTC
TRBV5-1	TRBJ2-5	-	-	CASSPQETQYF	TGCGCCAGCAGCCCACAAGAGACCCAGTACTTC
TRBV15	TRBJ2-1	-	TRBD2	CATSGRGLAVYNEQFF	TGTGCCACCAGCGGAAGGGGACTAGCCGTCTACAATGAGCAGTTCTTC
TRBV19	TRBJ1-5	-	TRBD1	CASSIDRTGGKPQHF	TGTGCCAGTAGTATAGATCGGACAGGGGGGAAGCCCCAGCATTTT
TRBV5-4	TRBJ2-7	once	TRBD1	CASSLVGTGYEQYF	TGTGCCAGCAGCTTGGTGGGGACAGGGTACGAGCAGTACTTC
TRBV10-3	TRBJ1-1	-	-	CAISDVPRGWVGPHKLGMNTEAFF	TGTGCCATCAGTGACGTCCCCCGGGGTTGGGTGGGACCCCACAAACTAGGTATGAACACTGAAGCTTTCTTT
TRBV5-1	TRBJ2-7	-	-	CASSLTGANPEQYF	TGCGCCAGCAGCTTGACAGGAGCTAACCCCGAGCAGTACTTC
TRBV30	TRBJ2-5	-	-	CAWSFRGVETQYF	TGTGCCTGGAGTTTCAGGGGGGTAGAGACCCAGTACTTC
TRBV7-7	TRBJ2-1	-	-	CASSPTVGGYNEQFF	TGTGCTAGCAGCCCCACTGTGGGTGGCTACAATGAGCAGTTCTTC
TRBV27	TRBJ2-7	-	TRBD1	CASSLYHTGASSYEQYF	TGTGCCAGCAGTTTGTACCATACAGGGGCGAGCTCCTACGAGCAGTACTTC
TRBV18	TRBJ2-7	-	TRBD1	CASSPRQGHSLYEQYF	TGTGCCAGCTCACCTCGACAGGGTCACTCCCTCTACGAGCAGTACTTC
TRBV5-6	TRBJ2-1	few	-	CASSWRANNNEQFF	TGTGCCAGCAGCTGGAGGGCGAATAACAATGAGCAGTTCTTC
TRBV18	TRBJ1-5	-	-	CASSRREGNQPQHF	TGTGCCAGCTCACGAAGGGAGGGCAATCAGCCCCAGCATTTT
TRBV7-6	TRBJ2-7	-	-	CASSSRTDFYPYEQYF	TGTGCCAGCAGCTCCCGGACGGACTTTTACCCCTACGAGCAGTACTTC
TRBV9	TRBJ1-1	once	-	CASSVEPQGTSSNTEAFF	TGTGCCAGCAGCGTAGAACCGCAGGGGACCTCGTCGAACACTGAAGCTTTCTTT
TRBV4-3	TRBJ1-2	-	-	CASSQSARDIPTVHGYTF	TGCGCCAGCAGCCAATCAGCACGCGACATCCCTACGGTCCATGGCTACACCTTC
TRBV6-4	TRBJ1-6	few	-	CASSAGENSPLHF	TGTGCCAGCAGTGCAGGGGAAAATTCACCCCTCCACTTT
TRBV18	TRBJ1-1	-	-	CASSLNRGRAFF	TGTGCCAGCTCCCTAAACCGGGGGAGGGCTTTCTTT
TRBV5-1	TRBJ1-1	-	-	CASSGPGENTEAFF	TGCGCCAGCAGCGGACCCGGGGAGAACACTGAAGCTTTCTTT
TRBV28	TRBJ2-7	-	TRBD1	CASLEGASREQYF	TGTGCCAGCCTTGAGGGGGCTTCTCGCGAGCAGTACTTC
TRBV5-1	TRBJ2-5	few	-	CASSLAETQYF	TGCGCCAGCAGCTTGGCAGAGACCCAGTACTTC
TRBV9	TRBJ2-1	-	-	CASSVNPRSKEQFF	TGTGCCAGCAGCGTGAACCCCCGATCGAAGGAGCAGTTCTTC
TRBV19	TRBJ1-5	-	-	CASNGLSGNVGNQPQHF	TGTGCCAGTAATGGATTGAGTGGGAACGTCGGCAATCAGCCCCAGCATTTT